This note documents a single T cell receptor beta chain sequence. Its specificity is not known. This sample is drawn from a study of T-cell reconstitution after alpha-beta-depleted transplantation in children. Study findings and constraints: High day-60 TCRbeta diversity in some patients came from surviving recipient T cells and thymic progenitors.

Preparation of the TCRbeta library was carried out with unique molecular identifiers. TCRdb independently ran MiXCR on the PCR reads; one entry per CDR3 protein. Here the sample spans hundreds of thousands of distinct CDR3 sequences, under 30% being singletons. The V gene's germline CDR1 is KGHSH and CDR2 LQKENI. The CDR3 has 12 amino acids. The V gene lost 4 bases and the J gene lost 13 bases, with 14 bases spanning the gap. This chain connects TRBV18 to TRBJ2-1, with a weak D call TRBD2 (5 bases). The TCR was taken from a female patient aged 2-15 years who had a stem cell transplant for congenital amegakaryocytic thrombocytopenia, so the T cells may come from the graft donor. This material consisted of PBMCs, mostly from graft donor cells, taken 360 days after TCRalphabeta/CD19-depleted stem cell transplant. The DNA of the CDR3 is TGTGCCAGCTCACTCCGGGATTGGCCCCAGTTCTTC. It is translated as CASSLRDWPQFF.